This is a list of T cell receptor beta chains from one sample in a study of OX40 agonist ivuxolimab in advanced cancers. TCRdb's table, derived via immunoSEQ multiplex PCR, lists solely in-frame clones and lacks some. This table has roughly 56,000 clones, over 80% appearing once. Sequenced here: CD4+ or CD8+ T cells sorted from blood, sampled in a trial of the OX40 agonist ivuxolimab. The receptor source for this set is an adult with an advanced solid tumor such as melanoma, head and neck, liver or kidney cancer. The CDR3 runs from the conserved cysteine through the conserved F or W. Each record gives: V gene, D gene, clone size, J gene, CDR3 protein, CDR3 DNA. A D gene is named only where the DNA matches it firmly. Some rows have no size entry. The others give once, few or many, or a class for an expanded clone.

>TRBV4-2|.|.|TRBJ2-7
CASSRDWSSYEQYF
TGTGCCAGCAGCCGGGACTGGAGCTCCTACGAGCAGTACTTC
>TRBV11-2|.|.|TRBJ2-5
CASSPPGRPQETQYF
TGTGCCAGCAGCCCACCGGGCCGACCTCAAGAGACCCAGTACTTC
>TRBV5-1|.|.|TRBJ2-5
CASSSQETQYF
TGCGCCAGCAGCTCACAAGAGACCCAGTACTTC
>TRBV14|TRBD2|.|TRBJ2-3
CASSRQGLAVTDTQYF
TGTGCCAGCAGCCGGCAAGGACTAGCGGTCACAGATACGCAGTATTTT
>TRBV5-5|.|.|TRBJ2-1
CASSLSVMNEQFF
TGTGCCAGCAGCTTGAGCGTAATGAATGAGCAGTTCTTC
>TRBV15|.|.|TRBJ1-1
CATSAALGVWTEAFF
TGTGCCACCAGCGCCGCTTTAGGGGTTTGGACTGAAGCTTTCTTT
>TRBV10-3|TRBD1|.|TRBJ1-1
CAITGTGRNTEAFF
TGTGCCATCACCGGGACAGGGAGGAACACTGAAGCTTTCTTT
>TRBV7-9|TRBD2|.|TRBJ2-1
CASSLDGGWDEQFF
TGTGCCAGCAGCTTAGACGGGGGGTGGGATGAGCAGTTCTTC
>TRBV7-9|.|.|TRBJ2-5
CASSDRETQYF
TGTGCCAGCAGTGACAGAGAGACCCAGTACTTC
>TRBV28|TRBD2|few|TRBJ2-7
CASSPPRGGQYF
TGTGCCAGCAGCCCACCCCGGGGGGGGCAGTACTTC
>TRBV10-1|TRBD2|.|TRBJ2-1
CASSPGLAGGEEEQFF
TGCGCCAGCAGTCCCGGACTAGCGGGGGGGGAAGAGGAGCAGTTCTTC
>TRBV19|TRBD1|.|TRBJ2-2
CASSIRTGRTNTGELFF
TGTGCCAGTAGTATCCGGACAGGACGTACGAACACCGGGGAGCTGTTTTTT
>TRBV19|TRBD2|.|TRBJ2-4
CASSQRVAGASKNIQYF
TGTGCCAGTAGTCAGCGGGTAGCGGGGGCCAGCAAAAACATTCAGTACTTC
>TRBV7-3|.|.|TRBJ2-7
CASSFQDEQYF
TGTGCCAGCAGCTTTCAGGACGAGCAGTACTTC
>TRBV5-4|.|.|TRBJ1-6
CASSLDSSYNSPLHF
TGTGCCAGCAGCTTGGACAGCTCCTATAATTCACCCCTCCACTTT
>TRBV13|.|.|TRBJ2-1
CASSLRGRPALNEQFF
TGTGCCAGCAGCTTACGGGGCAGACCAGCTCTCAATGAGCAGTTCTTC
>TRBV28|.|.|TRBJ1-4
CASSWPGEANEKLFF
TGTGCCAGCAGCTGGCCCGGGGAGGCTAATGAAAAACTGTTTTTT
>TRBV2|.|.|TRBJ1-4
CASSDHQTPTNEKLFF
TGTGCCAGCAGTGATCACCAGACACCAACTAATGAAAAACTGTTTTTT
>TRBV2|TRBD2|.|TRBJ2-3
CASSAIAGGVDTQYF
TGTGCCAGCAGTGCTATAGCGGGAGGTGTAGATACGCAGTATTTT
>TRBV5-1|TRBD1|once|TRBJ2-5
CASSMGQGGETQYF
TGCGCCAGCAGCATGGGACAGGGGGGTGAGACCCAGTACTTC
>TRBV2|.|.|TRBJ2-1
CASRGGVEQFF
TGTGCCAGCCGAGGAGGGGTTGAGCAGTTCTTC
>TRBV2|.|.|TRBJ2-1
CASNPSSRSYNEQFF
TGTGCCAGCAATCCTTCTAGCAGATCCTACAATGAGCAGTTCTTC
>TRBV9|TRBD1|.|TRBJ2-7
CASSIGQGMEQYF
TGTGCCAGCAGCATTGGACAGGGCATGGAGCAGTACTTC
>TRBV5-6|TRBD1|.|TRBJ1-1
CASSPGEGQWPMNTEAFF
TGTGCCAGCAGCCCTGGCGAGGGACAGTGGCCGATGAACACTGAAGCTTTCTTT
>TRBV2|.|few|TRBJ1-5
CASAKEGSQPQHF
TGTGCCAGCGCTAAGGAGGGTAGTCAGCCCCAGCATTTT
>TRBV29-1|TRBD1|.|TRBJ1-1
CSVQTGTNTEAFF
TGCAGCGTCCAGACAGGGACAAACACTGAAGCTTTCTTT
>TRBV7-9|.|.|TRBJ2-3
CASSAEGDTQYF
TGTGCCAGCAGCGCCGAGGGGGATACGCAGTATTTT
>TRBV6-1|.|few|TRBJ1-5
CAAMGLGPQHF
TGTGCCGCCATGGGGCTGGGGCCCCAGCATTTT
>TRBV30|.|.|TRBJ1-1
CAWSEAVNTEAFF
TGTGCCTGGAGTGAGGCGGTGAACACTGAAGCTTTCTTT